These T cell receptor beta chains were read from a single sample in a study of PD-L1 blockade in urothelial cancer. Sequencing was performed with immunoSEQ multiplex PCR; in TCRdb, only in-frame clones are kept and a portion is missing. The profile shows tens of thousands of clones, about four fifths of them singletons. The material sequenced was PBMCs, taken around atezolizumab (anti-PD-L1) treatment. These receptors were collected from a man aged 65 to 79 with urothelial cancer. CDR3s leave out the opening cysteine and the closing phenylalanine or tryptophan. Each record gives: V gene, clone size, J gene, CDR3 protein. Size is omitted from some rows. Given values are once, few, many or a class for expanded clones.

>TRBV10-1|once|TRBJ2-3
ASTGASDTQY
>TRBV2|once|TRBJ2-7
ASSSTGQGKYEQY
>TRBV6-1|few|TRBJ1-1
ASSRQQGTEAF
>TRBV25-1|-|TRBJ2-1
ASTMNAETYNEQF
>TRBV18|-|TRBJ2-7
ASSLYGQGAPYEQY
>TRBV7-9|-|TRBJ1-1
ASSLVGERTEAF
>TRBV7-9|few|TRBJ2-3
VITTSGRVFTDTQY
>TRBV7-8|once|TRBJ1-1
ASTLMKNTEAF
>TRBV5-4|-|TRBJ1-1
ASSLGNRVTNTEAF
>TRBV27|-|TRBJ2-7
ASSSTRTGGPYEQY
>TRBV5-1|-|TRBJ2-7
ASKGEGLYEQY
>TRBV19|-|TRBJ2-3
ASRTTGGSTDTQY
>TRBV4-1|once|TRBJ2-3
ASSQGGLIAQY
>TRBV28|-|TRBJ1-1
ASSLGQMNTEAF
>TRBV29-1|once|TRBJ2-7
SVERENYEQY
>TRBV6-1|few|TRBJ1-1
ASSEVDRNTEAF
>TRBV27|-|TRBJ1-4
ASSLGQGEEKLF
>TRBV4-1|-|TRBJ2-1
ASSQETSGNYNEQF
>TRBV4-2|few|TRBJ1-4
ASSQGQTNEKLF
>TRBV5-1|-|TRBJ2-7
ASSGDRERDEQY
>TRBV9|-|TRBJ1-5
ASSVGPEAGTDQPQH
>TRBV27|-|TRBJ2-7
ASRVTSGATYEQY